This is a list of T cell receptor beta chains from one sample in a study of technical replicates of blood from four donors. The protocol was immunoSEQ multiplex PCR, while the TCRdb copy is restricted to in-frame clones and leaves out a portion. The repertoire holds 11,000 to 15,000 clones, with around 82% as singletons. The sequencing sample was made of PBMCs. These receptors all stem from a human donor in good health. Each CDR3 is given with its conserved first and last residue. A D gene is named only where the DNA matches it firmly. Expanded clones are given a class, and other clones once, few, many or no size at all.

cdr3_aa cdr3_nt j_call cdr3_length clone_size d_call v_call
CATEPGQQETQYF TGTGCCACTGAGCCGGGACAACAAGAGACCCAGTACTTC TRBJ2-5 13 NA NA TRBV28
CASSERLGITGRNTIYF TGTGCCAGCAGTGAACGGCTCGGCATCACGGGAAGAAACACCATATATTTT TRBJ1-3 17 NA NA TRBV2
CASSPQGNSNQPQHF TGTGCCAGCTCACCCCAGGGGAATAGCAATCAGCCCCAGCATTTT TRBJ1-5 15 NA NA TRBV18
CASSARGQGLGQPQHF TGTGCCAGCAGCGCCCGGGGACAGGGGTTAGGTCAGCCCCAGCATTTT TRBJ1-5 16 NA TRBD1 TRBV7-8
CASSPTDRVNQPQHF TGTGCCAGCTCACCAACTGACAGGGTGAATCAGCCCCAGCATTTT TRBJ1-5 15 few TRBD1 TRBV18
CASSLGISGRGVEQFF TGTGCCAGCAGCTTAGGGATTAGCGGGAGAGGGGTTGAGCAGTTCTTC TRBJ2-1 16 NA TRBD2 TRBV7-7
CASSGTDINQPQHF TGTGCCAGCAGTGGGACGGACATCAATCAGCCCCAGCATTTT TRBJ1-5 14 NA NA TRBV2
CASSREDSSYEQYF TGTGCCAGCAGTCGGGAGGACAGCTCCTACGAGCAGTACTTC TRBJ2-7 14 NA NA TRBV27
CASTKGGPDTGELFF TGTGCCAGCACCAAAGGTGGGCCTGACACCGGGGAGCTGTTTTTT TRBJ2-2 15 NA NA TRBV6-5
CASSLGETEAFF TGTGCCAGCAGCTTAGGGGAGACTGAAGCTTTCTTT TRBJ1-1 12 once NA TRBV7-9
CASSQTRSNQPQHF TGTGCCAGCAGCCAGACACGTAGCAATCAGCCCCAGCATTTT TRBJ1-5 14 NA NA TRBV7-9
CASSQEREGSYEQYF TGTGCCAGCAGCCAAGAGCGGGAGGGCTCCTACGAGCAGTACTTC TRBJ2-7 15 NA TRBD2 TRBV4-2
CASSPPGTPIGYTF TGTGCCAGCAGTCCCCCCGGGACACCTATAGGCTACACCTTC TRBJ1-2 14 NA NA TRBV28
CASSLRGQGLTYGYTF TGTGCCAGCAGCTTGCGTGGACAGGGGCTTACGTATGGCTACACCTTC TRBJ1-2 16 NA TRBD1 TRBV5-8
CAWSAHRGGYTF TGTGCCTGGAGTGCCCATAGAGGGGGCTACACCTTC TRBJ1-2 12 NA NA TRBV30
CASSLKPFYEQYF TGTGCCAGCAGCTTAAAGCCGTTCTACGAGCAGTACTTC TRBJ2-7 13 NA NA TRBV11-3
CASSSQSGETQYF TGTGCCAGCAGCTCACAGTCCGGAGAGACCCAGTACTTC TRBJ2-5 13 once NA TRBV7-2
CASSMDRVAEAFF TGTGCCAGTAGTATGGACAGGGTAGCTGAAGCTTTCTTT TRBJ1-1 13 NA TRBD1 TRBV19
CATGDNTKETQYF TGTGCCACCGGGGACAACACGAAGGAGACCCAGTACTTC TRBJ2-5 13 NA NA TRBV6-4
CASRFAPGVSQPQHF TGTGCCAGCCGTTTCGCCCCAGGTGTGAGTCAGCCCCAGCATTTT TRBJ1-5 15 NA NA TRBV28
CASSSGGDSANYGYTF TGTGCCAGCAGTTCAGGCGGGGACAGTGCTAACTATGGCTACACCTTC TRBJ1-2 16 NA TRBD1 TRBV28
CASSEVGGYTF TGTGCCAGCAGTGAAGTTGGCGGCTACACCTTC TRBJ1-2 11 NA NA TRBV25-1
CASSTPGQGTNEQYF TGTGCCAGCAGTACACCAGGACAGGGTACCAACGAGCAGTACTTC TRBJ2-7 15 NA TRBD1 TRBV6-6
CASSSGGLAGVRYEQYF TGCGCCAGCAGTTCCGGGGGACTAGCGGGAGTTCGCTACGAGCAGTACTTC TRBJ2-7 17 NA TRBD2 TRBV10-2
CASSQNLAGEQFF TGTGCCAGCAGCCAAAATCTGGCGGGTGAGCAGTTCTTC TRBJ2-1 13 NA NA TRBV11-3
CASSLTLAGTDTQYF TGTGCCAGCAGCTTAACATTAGCGGGCACAGATACGCAGTATTTT TRBJ2-3 15 NA NA TRBV7-3
CATTGTGGLQPQHF TGTGCCACCACCGGGACAGGGGGTCTTCAGCCCCAGCATTTT TRBJ1-5 14 NA TRBD1 TRBV2
CASSTGYEQYF TGCGCCAGCAGTACCGGCTACGAGCAGTACTTC TRBJ2-7 11 few NA TRBV10-2
CASGGGSYTF TGTGCCAGCGGCGGAGGAAGCTACACCTTC TRBJ1-2 10 NA NA TRBV2
CASSSHQGLAGGDTDTQYF TGTGCCAGCAGCTCACACCAGGGGCTAGCGGGAGGTGACACAGATACGCAGTATTTT TRBJ2-3 19 NA TRBD2 TRBV7-9
CASSVSGGTQYF TGTGCCAGCAGCGTAAGCGGAGGTACGCAGTATTTT TRBJ2-3 12 NA NA TRBV9
CASSTGLGTEAFF TGTGCCAGTAGTACGGGATTGGGCACTGAAGCTTTCTTT TRBJ1-1 13 NA NA TRBV19
CASRKPTATVNQPQHF TGTGCCAGCAGAAAGCCAACCGCGACAGTTAATCAGCCCCAGCATTTT TRBJ1-5 16 NA NA TRBV7-3
CASRPGLAPDTQYF TGTGCCAGCAGACCTGGACTAGCTCCAGATACGCAGTATTTT TRBJ2-3 14 NA TRBD2 TRBV7-9
CASSLGGVGNTIYF TGCGCCAGCAGCTTAGGGGGCGTTGGAAACACCATATATTTT TRBJ1-3 14 few TRBD1 TRBV5-1
CATAEGQDNQPQHF TGTGCCACCGCAGAAGGACAGGACAATCAGCCCCAGCATTTT TRBJ1-5 14 NA TRBD1 TRBV10-3
CASSLSQGDYGYTF TGTGCCAGCAGCCTGTCACAGGGGGACTATGGCTACACCTTC TRBJ1-2 14 NA TRBD1 TRBV5-4
CASSLGQSGLAGGRDDQYF TGCGCCAGCAGCTTAGGACAGAGCGGACTAGCGGGAGGAAGAGACGACCAGTATTTT TRBJ2-3 19 NA TRBD2 TRBV5-1
CASSLGGSGGPSYNEQFF TGTGCCAGCAGCTTAGGGGGTTCGGGAGGGCCGTCCTACAATGAGCAGTTCTTC TRBJ2-1 18 NA TRBD2 TRBV7-9
CATSPPQGVGTEAFF TGTGCCACCAGCCCACCACAGGGGGTGGGAACTGAAGCTTTCTTT TRBJ1-1 15 NA TRBD1 TRBV15
CASSDEAGGGTDTQYF TGTGCCAGCAGTGATGAAGCGGGAGGGGGCACAGATACGCAGTATTTT TRBJ2-3 16 large TRBD2 TRBV6-1
CASSLVALADTDTQYF TGTGCCAGCAGCTTAGTTGCACTAGCAGACACAGATACGCAGTATTTT TRBJ2-3 16 NA NA TRBV7-2
CASSVGNFNEKLFF TGTGCCAGCAGTGTCGGGAACTTTAATGAAAAACTGTTTTTT TRBJ1-4 14 NA NA TRBV6-1
CASSLETRHPGYTF TGTGCCAGCAGCTTAGAAACGCGACATCCTGGCTACACCTTC TRBJ1-2 14 NA NA TRBV7-2
CASSGGGAVGYGYTF TGTGCCAGCAGTGGCGGGGGCGCAGTGGGCTATGGCTACACCTTC TRBJ1-2 15 NA NA TRBV27
CASSFQTETYEQYF TGTGCCAGCAGCTTCCAGACAGAGACCTACGAGCAGTACTTC TRBJ2-7 14 NA NA TRBV7-9
CAWSASLTSSSYNEQFF TGTGCCTGGAGTGCAAGCCTGACATCGAGCTCCTACAATGAGCAGTTCTTC TRBJ2-1 17 NA NA TRBV30
CASSATSGGETQYF TGTGCCAGCAGTGCTACCAGCGGGGGAGAGACCCAGTACTTC TRBJ2-5 14 NA TRBD2 TRBV2
CASAPYIDSPLHF TGTGCCAGCGCACCTTACATTGATTCACCCCTCCACTTT TRBJ1-6 13 NA NA TRBV7-2